This TCR beta chain appears in the sequencing data of a study of blood T cell repertoires in COVID-19. Study-level information: Donors in the United States, Italy and Spain gave samples during acute or convalescent COVID-19. T cells, B-cell-depleted T cells, or PBMCs supplied cDNA or gDNA.

Method: immunoSEQ multiplex PCR; TCRdb's copy keeps in-frame clones and lacks some. The sample yields roughly 220,000 clones, 86% seen once. The germline gives CDR1 SGHTA, CDR2 FQGTGA. The CDR3 is made up of 13 amino acids. The V end was cut by 4 bases, the J end by 5 bases, with 9 bases between. Sequencing input: peripheral blood. The sequence derives from a woman between 45 and 60 years old with COVID-19, enrolled during active disease. The chain is built from TRBV7-3 and TRBJ2-1, with D possibly matching TRBD1 (5 bases). CDR3 in DNA: TGTGCCAGCAGCTCCGGACATAACAATGAGCAGTTCTTC. Translating it yields CASSSGHNNEQFF.